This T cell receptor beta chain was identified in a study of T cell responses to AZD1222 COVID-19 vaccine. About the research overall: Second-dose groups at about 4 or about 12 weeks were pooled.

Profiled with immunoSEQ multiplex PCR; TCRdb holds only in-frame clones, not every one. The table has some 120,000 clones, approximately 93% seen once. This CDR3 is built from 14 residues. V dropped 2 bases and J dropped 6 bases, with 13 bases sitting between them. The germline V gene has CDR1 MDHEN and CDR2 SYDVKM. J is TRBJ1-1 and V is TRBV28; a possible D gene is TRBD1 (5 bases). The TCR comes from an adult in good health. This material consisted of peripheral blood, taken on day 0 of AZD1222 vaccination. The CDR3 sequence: CASSLRTNAAEAFF. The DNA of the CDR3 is TGTGCCAGCAGTTTAAGGACAAATGCCGCTGAAGCTTTCTTT.